This passage covers 31 T cell receptor beta chains from one sample sequenced in a study of OX40 agonist ivuxolimab in advanced cancers. Clones were sequenced by immunoSEQ multiplex PCR, and TCRdb holds only the in-frame ones, with some missing. The sample has approximately 82,000 clones; around 92% are singletons. The sequencing used CD4+ or CD8+ T cells sorted from blood, collected in a trial of the OX40 agonist ivuxolimab. All receptors derive from an adult with an advanced solid tumor such as melanoma, head and neck, liver or kidney cancer.

This chain connects TRBV15 to TRBJ1-2; a weak D match, TRBD1 (5 bases). The CDR3 spans 14 residues. V lost 6 bases and J lost 4, with 15 bases in between. Germline-derived CDR1 and CDR2 are LNHNV and YYDKDF (reference sequence). CDR3 sequence (DNA): TGTGCCACCAGTCCGGGACCGGATTTCTATGGCTACACCTTC. Translated: CATSPGPDFYGYTF.

The V call is TRBV19, the J call TRBJ2-1; TRBD2 aligns across 11 bases. Losses at the gene ends were 5 bases for V and 3 bases for J; bases not matched to a gene: 3. The CDR3 has 15 residues. Germline V gene lookup returns CDR1 LNHDA and CDR2 SQIVND (reference sequence). The CDR3 loop is CASSRTSGGYNEQFF. The CDR3 DNA is TGTGCCAGTAGTCGAACTAGCGGGGGCTACAATGAGCAGTTCTTC.

V and J are TRBV2 and TRBJ2-1; the match to TRBD2 covers 9 bases. Germline loops: CDR1 SNHLY, CDR2 FYNNEI. This CDR3 comprises 14 residues. V shed 8 bases, J shed 9 bases, and the junction held 11 bases outside the gene matches. The CDR3: CASRYTREGTEQFF. Here the CDR3 DNA reads TGTGCCAGCCGGTATACGCGGGAGGGCACTGAGCAGTTCTTC.

The chain recombines TRBV28 with TRBJ1-1; possibly TRBD1 for D (5 bases). The CDR3 loop spans 15 amino acids. Germline-derived CDR1 and CDR2 are MDHEN and SYDVKM. V lost 6 bases and J lost 8, with 22 bases in between. CDR3 nucleotides: TGTGCCAGCAGATTCTCCCGGGACCCCCCGACGGAAGCTTTCTTT. The encoded protein is CASRFSRDPPTEAFF.

The genes are TRBV5-1 and TRBJ2-5; D is unclear. The CDR3 has 13 residues. Germline-derived CDR1 and CDR2 are SGHRS and YFSETQ. The ends were cut back, 0 bases at V and 1 base at J, with 4 bases in the middle. The CDR3 DNA reads TGCGCCAGCAGCTTGGGGACCCAAGAGACCCAGTACTTC. Amino acid sequence: CASSLGTQETQYF. Full variable domain (outside the CDR3, taken from reference TRBV5-1 and TRBJ2-5): KAGVTQTPRYLIKTRGQQVTLSCSPISGHRSVSWYQQTPGQGLQFLFEYFSETQRNKGNFPGRFSGRQFSNSRSEMNVSTLELGDSALYLCASSLGTQETQYFGPGTRLLVL.

The genes are TRBV28 and TRBJ2-7; TRBD2 agrees at 8 bases. J was trimmed by 7 bases and V by 6 bases; bases with no gene match: 11. The CDR3 is 14 residues long. CDR1 and CDR2 (germline): MDHEN, SYDVKM. CDR3 residues: CASRLRVAGGEQYF. Here the CDR3 DNA reads TGTGCCAGCAGACTGAGGGTGGCGGGAGGAGAGCAGTACTTC.

The chain joins TRBV5-1 to TRBJ2-2; possible D gene TRBD1, 6 bases. The CDR3 loop spans 16 amino acids. Trimming took off 2 bases at V and 0 bases at J, with 11 bases between the two ends. Germline V lookup: CDR1 SGHRS, CDR2 YFSETQ. The CDR3 coding sequence is TGCGCCAGCAGCTTATTAACAGGGACGAACACCGGGGAGCTGTTTTTT. This sequence encodes CASSLLTGTNTGELFF.

The genes are TRBV5-8 and TRBJ2-7; 16 bases match TRBD2. The CDR3 runs 19 residues. The junction had 12 bases not matched to a gene; V was cut back by 3 bases and J by 3 bases. Germline V gene lookup returns CDR1 SGHTS and CDR2 YDEGEE. The CDR3 region is CASSSEPPGLAGGGYEQYF. CDR3 in DNA: TGTGCCAGCAGCTCGGAACCACCGGGACTAGCGGGAGGGGGCTACGAGCAGTACTTC.

This chain links TRBV5-1 with TRBJ2-3, with TRBD1 as a possible D gene (6 bases). V gave up 4 bases and J gave up 6 bases, with 18 bases separating them. The CDR3 sequence is 15 residues long. Germline CDR1 SGHRS, CDR2 YFSETQ. The CDR3 loop reads CASSINRALGDTQYF. The CDR3 DNA is TGCGCCAGCAGCATTAACAGGGCACTAGGGGATACGCAGTATTTT.

The chain employs TRBV27 and TRBJ2-5, with a weak D call TRBD1 (5 bases). V shed 8 bases and J shed 2 bases, with 12 bases lying between them. Germline loops: CDR1 MNHEY, CDR2 SMNVEV (reference sequence). The CDR3 is 13 residues long. This CDR3 is CASWRQFQETQYF. Written as DNA, the CDR3 is TGTGCCAGCTGGAGACAGTTTCAAGAGACCCAGTACTTC.

The V call is TRBV29-1, the J call TRBJ2-5; D might be TRBD2 (5 bases). V lost 5 bases, J lost 11 bases, and 18 bases lay in between. The CDR3 is 12 residues long. Germline loops: CDR1 SQVTM, CDR2 ANQGSEA. CDR3 loop: CSVSHTYREQYF. The CDR3 nucleotides read TGCAGCGTTTCACACACCTATAGGGAGCAGTACTTC.

J is TRBJ2-1 and V is TRBV5-1; TRBD2 aligns across 12 bases. CDR3 length equals 16 residues. CDR1 and CDR2 (germline): SGHRS, YFSETQ. J was trimmed by 2 bases and V by 4 bases; bases with no gene match: 4. The CDR3 spells CASSLRTSGTYNEQFF. CDR3 DNA: TGCGCCAGCAGCCTACGGACTAGCGGGACCTACAATGAGCAGTTCTTC.

In its sample, this clone was seen once. This chain joins TRBV11-2 and TRBJ2-7; 11 bases agree with TRBD1. Germline assignment: CDR1 SGHAT and CDR2 FQNNGV. The CDR3 is made up of 15 amino acids. V lost 5 bases to trimming and J lost 7 bases; unmatched junction nucleotides: 10. CDR3 residues: CASSHGQGALLEQYF. CDR3 nucleotide sequence: TGTGCCAGCAGCCACGGACAGGGGGCCCTTTTGGAGCAGTACTTC.

The chain employs TRBV11-2 and TRBJ2-7; the D call may be TRBD1 or TRBD2 (5 bases each). Deletions cut 1 base from V and 6 bases from J, with 13 bases between. Germline V gene lookup returns CDR1 SGHAT and CDR2 FQNNGV. There are 14 residues in the CDR3. The CDR3 DNA is TGTGCCAGCAGCTTAGTCCGAGGGGAATTCGAGCAGTACTTC. This sequence encodes CASSLVRGEFEQYF.

This chain connects TRBV18 to TRBJ2-5; 7 bases fit TRBD2. CDR3 size: 17 residues. The germline V gene encodes CDR1 KGHSH and CDR2 LQKENI. After removal of 0 bases from V and 2 bases from J, the junction contained 9 bases not matched to a gene. This CDR3 reads CASSPPLPGGRQETQYF. In DNA, the CDR3 is TGTGCCAGCTCACCACCCTTGCCGGGAGGACGGCAAGAGACCCAGTACTTC. The full variable domain, rest sourced from reference TRBV18 and TRBJ2-5, is NAGVMQNPRHLVRRRGQEARLRCSPMKGHSHVYWYRQLPEEGLKFMVYLQKENIIDESGMPKERFSAEFPKEGPSILRIQQVVRGDSAAYFCASSPPLPGGRQETQYFGPGTRLLVL.

The genes are TRBV4-1 and TRBJ2-4, with 8 positions matching TRBD2. Germline values: CDR1 MGHRA, CDR2 YSYEKL. V shed 1 base, J shed 11 bases, and the junction held 7 bases outside the gene matches. This CDR3 is built from 14 residues. DNA of the CDR3: TGCGCCAGCAGCCAAGCTCCGGGACTAGGGCTTCAGTACTTC. This translates into CASSQAPGLGLQYF.

This chain uses TRBV7-3 with TRBJ1-1; TRBD1 aligns across 7 bases. This CDR3 comprises 14 residues. V shed 5 bases and J 5 bases; nucleotides not matched to a gene: 8. Germline V gives CDR1 SGHTA, CDR2 FQGTGA. CDR3 DNA sequence: TGTGCCAGCAGCACCCAGGGGGGAGAGACTGAAGCTTTCTTT. It yields the protein CASSTQGGETEAFF.

The gene calls are TRBV5-4 and TRBJ2-7, with 9 bases aligning to TRBD2. The CDR3 spans 14 residues. V lost 0 bases and J lost 6; bases outside the gene matches: 4. CDR1 is SGHNT and CDR2 is YYREEE in the germline V gene (reference sequence). The CDR3 nucleotides are TGTGCCAGCAGCTTGGGACTAGCGGACCGCGAGCAGTACTTC. This codes for CASSLGLADREQYF.

This clone was recorded once. The rearrangement links TRBV7-9 to TRBJ2-1, with 9 bases matching TRBD1. The CDR3 is 16 amino acids. The germline CDR1 and CDR2 sequences are SEHNR and FQNEAQ (reference sequence). J gave up 9 bases and V 2 bases, and 11 bases lay outside the gene matches. CDR3 nucleotide sequence: TGTGCCAGCAGCTTAAACTCCGGGACAGGGCGTGGTGAGCAGTTCTTC. Its translation is CASSLNSGTGRGEQFF. The entire variable domain, with the rest obtained from reference TRBV7-9 and TRBJ2-1, is as follows: DTGVSQNPRHKITKRGQNVTFRCDPISEHNRLYWYRQTLGQGPEFLTYFQNEAQLEKSRLLSDRFSAERPKGSFSTLEIQRTEQGDSAMYLCASSLNSGTGRGEQFFGPGTRLTVL.

V and J are TRBV5-1 and TRBJ2-6, with 9 positions matching TRBD1. In germline, CDR1 is SGHRS, CDR2 YFSETQ. V lost 8 bases, J lost 0 bases, and 12 bases stayed unmatched. This CDR3 contains 18 residues. CDR3 sequence: CASTGTGTPLSGANVLTF. The CDR3 DNA follows: TGCGCCAGTACCGGGACAGGGACTCCACTCTCTGGGGCCAACGTCCTGACTTTC.

This clone came up a few times. V and J are TRBV2 and TRBJ1-5, with 8 nucleotides matching TRBD1. CDR3 length: 17 amino acids. The germline gives CDR1 SNHLY, CDR2 FYNNEI. V shed 9 bases and J 5 bases; nucleotides not matched to a gene: 18. CDR3 region: CASTARRETGEDQPQHF. CDR3 DNA sequence: TGTGCCAGTACCGCTCGGCGGGAGACAGGGGAGGATCAGCCCCAGCATTTT.

This rearrangement joins TRBV9 to TRBJ2-5; 12 bases align to TRBD2. Germline-derived CDR1 and CDR2 are SGDLS and YYNGEE. CDR3 length: 15 amino acids. V was pared by 6 bases and J by 4 bases, with 7 bases of the junction left unmatched. This CDR3 is CASTTTSGSGETQYF. CDR3 DNA: TGTGCCAGCACCACGACTAGCGGGAGCGGAGAGACCCAGTACTTC.

The CDR3 DNA is TGTGCCAGCAGTGTTATGCCTAGCTCCTACGAGCAGTACTTC. Encoded protein: CASSVMPSSYEQYF. The chain has TRBV6-1 and TRBJ2-7; no firm D call. The CDR3 spans 14 residues. Trimming removed 4 bases at V and 0 bases at J, with 10 bases between. Looked up from germline, CDR1 is MNHNS and CDR2 is SASEGT.

This rearrangement joins TRBV7-2 to TRBJ2-7, with 10 bases fitting TRBD2. The CDR3 is 16 amino acids. Per the germline V gene, CDR1 is SGHTA and CDR2 is FQGNSA. The ends lost 2 bases at V and 7 bases at J; junction bases unmatched: 11. The CDR3 DNA reads TGTGCCAGCAGCTTATCGTTAGCGGGAGGTCTGGAGGAGCAGTACTTC. This sequence encodes CASSLSLAGGLEEQYF.

This chain links TRBV28 with TRBJ1-1, with D unresolved. Germline V gene lookup returns CDR1 MDHEN and CDR2 SYDVKM. Between the trimmed V and J ends, which lost 5 bases and 4 bases, there was a span of 17 bases. This CDR3 contains 15 residues. This CDR3 is CASSAVQGLGTEAFF. For the CDR3, the DNA is TGTGCCAGCAGTGCAGTCCAAGGGTTAGGCACTGAAGCTTTCTTT.

This chain uses TRBV28 with TRBJ1-3; TRBD1 might be the D (6 bases). CDR3 length: 15 amino acids. CDR1 is MDHEN and CDR2 is SYDVKM in the germline V gene. V shed 4 bases and J shed 2 bases, with 12 bases lying between them. The CDR3 region is CASSYLSGAGNTIYF. The CDR3 coding sequence is TGTGCCAGCAGTTACCTATCAGGGGCTGGAAACACCATATATTTT.

Turning to this clone: The sample carries other DNA sequences with the same CDR3. The V and J genes are TRBV18 and TRBJ1-4; TRBD1 is a possible D gene (5 bases). Trimming took 4 bases from V and 6 from J, leaving 9 bases between them. The length of the CDR3 is 13 residues. Germline V gene lookup returns CDR1 KGHSH and CDR2 LQKENI. The CDR3 region has the DNA TGTGCCAGCTCACTCGGGGCGGATGAAAAACTGTTTTTT. Residues: CASSLGADEKLFF.

This clone is termed medium-sized (0.01 to 0.1%). The genes are TRBV4-1 and TRBJ1-2; the D gene is possibly TRBD1 (5 bases). CDR3 size: 15 residues. In germline, CDR1 is MGHRA, CDR2 YSYEKL. Trimming pared 5 bases from V and 2 bases from J, leaving 15 bases between. CDR3 protein: CASSERGRENYGYTF. The CDR3 DNA reads as TGCGCCAGCAGCGAACGGGGCAGAGAGAACTATGGCTACACCTTC.

The CDR3 DNA follows: TGCGCCAGCAGCCCGCGGGGAGGGGAGAACACTGAAGCTTTCTTT. As protein: CASSPRGGENTEAFF. V and J are TRBV5-1 and TRBJ1-1, with TRBD1 as a possible D gene (5 bases). The V end was cut by 4 bases, the J end by 1 base, with 14 bases between. The germline V gene encodes CDR1 SGHRS and CDR2 YFSETQ. The CDR3 loop spans 15 amino acids.

This clone was seen only once. The chain uses TRBV28 and TRBJ1-4; D remains unclear. Trimming pared 6 bases from V and 0 bases from J, leaving 14 bases between. The CDR3 is 16 amino acids. Germline lookup yields CDR1 MDHEN and CDR2 SYDVKM. CDR3 sequence reads: CASSGRPLATNEKLFF. CDR3 in DNA: TGTGCCAGCAGCGGCCGACCTCTCGCAACTAATGAAAAACTGTTTTTT.

This chain connects TRBV15 to TRBJ1-3; TRBD1 is a possible D gene (5 bases). The ends were cut back, 3 bases at V and 4 bases at J, with 10 bases in the middle. This CDR3 spans 14 amino acids. The germline CDR1 and CDR2 sequences are LNHNV and YYDKDF (reference sequence). The CDR3 DNA reads TGTGCCACCAGCAGGGGGGAGCGGGGAAACACCATATATTTT. It is translated as CATSRGERGNTIYF.